One and the same sample provided the 25 T cell receptor beta chains below, sequenced in a study of lymphopenia after photon versus proton radiotherapy. Sequencing was performed with immunoSEQ multiplex PCR; in TCRdb, only in-frame clones are kept and a portion is missing. The repertoire consists of 150,000 to 200,000 clones, with about nine tenths occurring once and the leading ten covering about 4.7%. The sequences come from peripheral blood, collected from a patient treated with photon-based radiotherapy. The receptors here all came from a man between 50 and 59 years old with gastric cancer.

The V gene is TRBV5-4, the J gene TRBJ2-7; no reliable D call. Deletions cut 4 bases from V and 7 bases from J, with 18 bases between. The V gene's germline CDR1 is SGHNT and CDR2 YYREEE (reference sequence). The CDR3 extends over 14 amino acids. CDR3 sequence reads: CASSPPGRSGEQYF. The CDR3 nucleotides read TGTGCCAGCAGCCCCCCGGGTCGCTCGGGTGAGCAGTACTTC.

This chain links TRBV6-1 with TRBJ2-7; D is perhaps TRBD1 (6 bases). Germline V lookup: CDR1 MNHNS, CDR2 SASEGT. With 8 bases removed from V and 2 bases from J, the gap between germline ends came to 13 bases. This CDR3 region has 13 residues. CDR3 bases: TGTGCCAGCCGCGGCTGGGGGCCCTACGAGCAGTACTTC. Protein sequence: CASRGWGPYEQYF.

The rearrangement links TRBV18 to TRBJ2-1, with a weak D call TRBD2 (5 bases). V lost 6 bases, J lost 8 bases, and 11 bases lay in between. Germline V gene data show CDR1 as KGHSH and CDR2 as LQKENI. The length of the CDR3 is 12 residues. The CDR3 nucleotides are TGTGCCAGCTCGGACGAAGCGGATGAGCAGTTCTTC. This translates into CASSDEADEQFF.

This clone was observed a few times. The chain links TRBV27 to TRBJ1-2; D is possibly TRBD1 (5 bases). The germline V gene has CDR1 MNHEY and CDR2 SMNVEV (reference sequence). V was shortened by 8 bases and J by 3 bases, with 10 bases between the two germline ends. The CDR3 runs to 12 residues. The CDR3 bases are TGTGCCAGCCGGGGGTTGGACTATGGCTACACCTTC. It translates to CASRGLDYGYTF.

The rearrangement joins TRBV18 to TRBJ1-1, with 7 bases fitting TRBD1. This CDR3 spans 14 amino acids. Germline V gene data show CDR1 as KGHSH and CDR2 as LQKENI. V dropped 4 bases and J dropped 1; count of bases not matched to a gene: 3. CDR3 sequence reads: CASSLGQKNTEAFF. The CDR3 nucleotides are TGTGCCAGCTCACTGGGACAGAAGAACACTGAAGCTTTCTTT.

This CDR3 reads CASSPTGQGDTGELFF. CDR3 nucleotides: TGTGCCAGCAGCCCAACGGGACAGGGCGACACCGGGGAGCTGTTTTTT. V is TRBV11-3 and J is TRBJ2-2; TRBD1 aligns across 9 bases. In germline, CDR1 is SGHNT, CDR2 YENEEA. J lost 3 bases, V lost 5 bases, and 7 bases had no gene match. The CDR3 sequence is 16 residues long.

This chain's CDR3 is CASSTTGGNEQFF. The CDR3 DNA is TGCGCCAGCAGTACGACAGGGGGGAATGAGCAGTTCTTC. The V and J genes are TRBV10-2 and TRBJ2-1; 9 nucleotides align to TRBD1. From germline, CDR1 is WSHSY and CDR2 SAAADI. This CDR3 has 13 residues. Trimming removed 5 bases from V and 7 bases from J; junction bases left unmatched: 3.

V usage is TRBV6-5 and J usage is TRBJ2-5; D is uncertain. The CDR3 is made up of 13 amino acids. V was trimmed by 2 bases and J by 5 bases, leaving 9 bases between them. Germline V lookup: CDR1 MNHEY, CDR2 SVGAGI. The CDR3 spells CASSYPGRETQYF. The CDR3 DNA reads as TGTGCCAGCAGTTACCCCGGACGGGAGACCCAGTACTTC.

This clone was recorded a few times. The rearrangement joins TRBV4-3 to TRBJ2-1, with D possibly matching TRBD2 (6 bases). This CDR3 is built from 18 residues. CDR1 is LGHNA and CDR2 is YSLEER in the germline V gene. V was cut by 0 bases and J by 0 bases, with 15 bases left in between. As DNA, the CDR3 is TGCGCCAGCAGCCAAGATTGGGTGGGAGGTGGCTCCTACAATGAGCAGTTCTTC. Its protein is CASSQDWVGGGSYNEQFF.

This clone has a handful of counts. The rearrangement uses TRBV5-4 and TRBJ1-1; 9 bases agree with TRBD1. J lost 4 bases, V lost 4 bases, and 5 bases had no gene match. The germline CDR1 and CDR2 sequences are SGHNT and YYREEE (reference sequence). This CDR3 is built from 14 residues. CDR3 nucleotide sequence: TGTGCCAGCAGCCCTACAGGGGGCAGCACTGAAGCTTTCTTT. Its translation: CASSPTGGSTEAFF. The whole variable domain, remainder taken from reference TRBV5-4 and TRBJ1-1, is ETGVTQSPTHLIKTRGQQVTLRCSSQSGHNTVSWYQQALGQGPQFIFQYYREEENGRGNFPPRFSGLQFPNYSSELNVNALELDDSALYLCASSPTGGSTEAFFGQGTRLTVV.

Only one count was recorded for this clone. This sequence joins TRBV19 and TRBJ2-7; possible D gene TRBD2, 6 bases. From germline, CDR1 is LNHDA and CDR2 SQIVND (reference sequence). The V gene lost 4 bases and the J gene lost 2 bases, with 12 bases spanning the gap. The CDR3 extends over 14 amino acids. CDR3 sequence: CASSKASAAYEQYF. Here the CDR3 DNA reads TGTGCCAGTAGTAAAGCTAGCGCGGCCTACGAGCAGTACTTC.

The genes are TRBV10-3 and TRBJ2-3; D is perhaps TRBD2 (6 bases). This CDR3 region has 13 residues. Trimming removed 4 bases at V and 2 bases at J, with 7 bases between. Germline values: CDR1 ENHRY, CDR2 SYGVKD. The CDR3 DNA follows: TGTGCCATCAGTGGCGGGATCACAGATACGCAGTATTTT. This translates into CAISGGITDTQYF.

For the CDR3, the DNA is TGTGCCAGCAAGGCGAGCTCCTACAATGAGCAGTTCTTC. Protein: CASKASSYNEQFF. The chain is built from TRBV2 and TRBJ2-1, with D unresolved. Germline values: CDR1 SNHLY, CDR2 FYNNEI. Trimming left V 7 bases short and J 0 bases short, with 7 bases between. This CDR3 has 13 amino acids.

This clone has only one observation. V and J are TRBV28 and TRBJ2-1; unclear D gene. Germline assignment: CDR1 MDHEN and CDR2 SYDVKM. V was cut by 3 bases and J by 5 bases, with 2 bases left in between. The CDR3 contains 11 residues. In nucleotides, the CDR3 is TGTGCCAGCAGTTTCGACAATGAGCAGTTCTTC. Protein sequence: CASSFDNEQFF.

This sequence joins TRBV7-7 and TRBJ2-5; 10 positions match TRBD1. V lost 6 bases and J lost 4; bases outside the gene matches: 5. The CDR3 is 14 residues long. CDR1 is SSHAT and CDR2 is FNYEAQ in the germline V gene (reference sequence). The CDR3 loop reads CASRGTGASETQYF. CDR3 DNA sequence: TGTGCCAGCAGGGGGACAGGGGCATCAGAGACCCAGTACTTC.

This rearrangement joins TRBV20-1 to TRBJ2-1, with D possibly TRBD2 on 6 matching bases. Germline CDR1 reads DFQATT; CDR2 reads SNEGSKA (reference sequence). V was cut by 3 bases and J by 9 bases, with 9 bases left in between. The CDR3 sequence is 11 residues long. The CDR3 DNA reads TGCAGTGCTAGGGCGGGATTTGAGCAGTTCTTC. Translating it yields CSARAGFEQFF.

The chain employs TRBV7-2 and TRBJ2-3; no reliable D call. Trimming pared 1 base from V and 5 bases from J, leaving 13 bases between. The germline V gene encodes CDR1 SGHTA and CDR2 FQGNSA. The CDR3 is made up of 15 amino acids. CDR3 bases: TGTGCCAGCAGCTTAGAAGGGAAAAAGGTAGATACGCAGTATTTT. It translates to CASSLEGKKVDTQYF.

This chain links TRBV9 with TRBJ2-7; D gene ambiguous. The V and J ends lost 4 bases and 5 bases respectively, with 19 bases between them. This CDR3 region has 15 residues. Per germline, CDR1 SGDLS and CDR2 YYNGEE. CDR3 amino acids: CASSTSDFSSHEQYF. CDR3 nucleotide sequence: TGTGCCAGCAGCACCAGCGACTTCTCTTCTCACGAGCAGTACTTC.

The chain has TRBV4-2 and TRBJ2-1; 13 nucleotides line up with TRBD2. This CDR3 spans 18 amino acids. CDR1 is LGHNA and CDR2 is YNFKEQ in the germline V gene. V gave up 4 bases and J gave up 4 bases; unmatched junction bases: 10. The CDR3 coding sequence is TGTGCCAGCAGCCTAAGAGTGGGACTAGCGGGAAGATACAATGAGCAGTTCTTC. This gives the protein CASSLRVGLAGRYNEQFF.

The V and J genes are TRBV5-1 and TRBJ2-7, with D perhaps matching TRBD1 or TRBD2 (5 bases each). CDR1 is SGHRS, CDR2 YFSETQ, per germline. Trimming took off 3 bases at V and 2 bases at J, with 12 bases between the two ends. The CDR3 extends over 14 amino acids. CDR3 DNA: TGCGCCAGCAGCTCCCGGGACGGGCCCTACGAGCAGTACTTC. Translating it yields CASSSRDGPYEQYF.

The chain combines TRBV5-1 with TRBJ2-1; D is unresolved. V was clipped by 4 bases and J by 4 bases, with 6 bases between them. CDR1 and CDR2 (germline): SGHRS, YFSETQ. The CDR3 loop spans 12 amino acids. CDR3 sequence reads: CASSRDYNEQFF. The CDR3 DNA reads as TGCGCCAGCAGCAGGGATTACAATGAGCAGTTCTTC.

This clone has a handful of counts. The V and J genes are TRBV5-4 and TRBJ2-7; D is perhaps TRBD2 (5 bases). V lost 5 bases, J lost 4 bases, and 13 bases lay in between. Germline CDR1 is SGHNT and CDR2 is YYREEE (reference sequence). The CDR3 spans 13 residues. CDR3 sequence: CASRVGGQYEQYF. CDR3 in DNA: TGTGCCAGCAGGGTCGGAGGCCAGTACGAGCAGTACTTC.

The chain carries TRBV7-8 and TRBJ2-5, with 10 nucleotides matching TRBD1. The CDR3 is 19 residues long. CDR1 is SGHVS and CDR2 is FQNEAQ in the germline V gene. With V trimmed by 5 bases and J by 4 bases, 19 bases remained unmatched. CDR3 sequence (DNA): TGTGCCAGCAGCCCCTTCCCGAGACAGGGGGCAAGGGACGGAGAGACCCAGTACTTC. Translated: CASSPFPRQGARDGETQYF.

This chain links TRBV9 with TRBJ1-1; TRBD1 agrees at 8 bases. V gave up 4 bases and J gave up 0 bases; unmatched junction bases: 2. CDR1 is SGDLS, CDR2 YYNGEE, per germline. The CDR3 is 14 amino acids. In nucleotides, the CDR3 is TGTGCCAGCAGCAAGGGACAGGTGAACACTGAAGCTTTCTTT. Translated: CASSKGQVNTEAFF.

This clone was counted a single time. The gene calls are TRBV28 and TRBJ2-7; D unclear. CDR1 and CDR2 from the germline V gene are MDHEN and SYDVKM. The CDR3 is 13 amino acids. Trimming took off 5 bases at V and 0 bases at J, with 8 bases between the two ends. CDR3 coding DNA: TGTGCCAGCAGTCCGTCGACCTCCTACGAGCAGTACTTC. This translates into CASSPSTSYEQYF. Full variable domain (remainder filled in from reference TRBV28 and TRBJ2-7): DVKVTQSSRYLVKRTGEKVFLECVQDMDHENMFWYRQDPGLGLRLIYFSYDVKMKEKGDIPEGYSVSREKKERFSLILESASTNQTSMYLCASSPSTSYEQYFGPGTRLTVT.